The entry below describes one T cell receptor (beta chain). This specimen belongs to a study of control samples from healthy donors and cancer patients. Assay used: immunoSEQ multiplex PCR; TCRdb lists only in-frame clones, some missing. This table holds around 40,000 clones, approximately 90% found once. Source material: PBMCs. This sequence was found in a woman aged 40 to 55 with head and neck cancer.

Written as DNA, the CDR3 is TGTGCCAGCAGCTTAATACCCGGGACAGGGGGAGATAACAGGCCGATTGAAGCTTTCTTT. It specifies CASSLIPGTGGDNRPIEAFF. The chain couples TRBV13 to TRBJ1-1, with TRBD1 matching over 11 bases. This CDR3 is 20 amino acids long. The germline V gene encodes CDR1 PRHDT and CDR2 FYEKMQ (reference sequence). Germline trimming cut 2 bases from V and 7 bases from J; bases unmatched to any gene: 21.